This is a list of T cell receptor beta chains from one sample in a study of blood T cell repertoires in COVID-19. Assay: immunoSEQ multiplex PCR; the TCRdb copy retains only in-frame clones and omits some. The table includes just over 20,000 clones, around 87% detected once. Source material: peripheral blood. The receptors were sampled from a human donor in a cohort sampled during active COVID-19. Both conserved end residues are part of each CDR3. The order of the fields is D gene, J gene, clone size, V gene, CDR3 DNA, CDR3 protein. The D gene is left open where the match is weak. Clone size is not always given. Where it is, it says once, few, many or a class for expanded clones.

D: NA
J: TRBJ1-1
size: NA
V: TRBV4-1
DNA: TGCGCCAGCAGCCAAGTGGTAAGCTCATACACTGAAGCTTTCTTT
CDR3: CASSQVVSSYTEAFF

D: NA
J: TRBJ2-5
size: once
V: TRBV20-1
DNA: TGCAGTGCTACTCACCAAGAGACCCAGTACTTC
CDR3: CSATHQETQYF

D: NA
J: TRBJ2-6
size: NA
V: TRBV7-3
DNA: TGTGCCAGCAGCTTAACAATCGTCCAGGGACTCCGCTCTGGGGCCAACGTCCTGACTTTC
CDR3: CASSLTIVQGLRSGANVLTF

D: TRBD1
J: TRBJ1-1
size: NA
V: TRBV19
DNA: TGTGCCAGTAGTTCGGGACAGGGGAACACTGAAGCTTTCTTT
CDR3: CASSSGQGNTEAFF

D: NA
J: TRBJ1-6
size: once
V: TRBV28
DNA: TGTGCCAGCAGTTTATCTCGGAGTCCGACTTCACCCCTCCACTTT
CDR3: CASSLSRSPTSPLHF

D: TRBD1
J: TRBJ2-1
size: NA
V: TRBV11-2
DNA: TGTGCCAGCAGCTTAGGACAGGGGGCGAACAATGAGCAGTTCTTC
CDR3: CASSLGQGANNEQFF

D: TRBD2
J: TRBJ2-7
size: NA
V: TRBV6-5
DNA: TGTGCCAGCAGGTCCGGGACGGGGGGCTACGAGCAGTACTTC
CDR3: CASRSGTGGYEQYF

D: NA
J: TRBJ2-7
size: NA
V: TRBV5-1
DNA: TGCGCCAGCAGCTTCGCTACTAGCACCCACGAGCAGTACTTC
CDR3: CASSFATSTHEQYF

D: TRBD2
J: TRBJ2-3
size: few
V: TRBV9
DNA: TGTGCCAGCAGCGCGACTAGCGGGAATACGCAGTATTTT
CDR3: CASSATSGNTQYF

D: TRBD1
J: TRBJ1-6
size: NA
V: TRBV30
DNA: TGTGCCTGGAGGAGAGAGGGGGCTTCCTATAATTCACCCCTCCACTTT
CDR3: CAWRREGASYNSPLHF

D: TRBD2
J: TRBJ2-2
size: NA
V: TRBV11-3
DNA: TGTGCCAGCAGCTTAGATCCTGTTCTAGCGGGAGGGCCGTTCCCCGGGGAGCTGTTTTTT
CDR3: CASSLDPVLAGGPFPGELFF

D: TRBD1
J: TRBJ2-1
size: NA
V: TRBV11-2
DNA: TGTGCCAGCAGCTTTAGTGACAGGGGCTACAATGAGCAGTTCTTC
CDR3: CASSFSDRGYNEQFF

D: NA
J: TRBJ1-2
size: NA
V: TRBV28
DNA: TGTGCCAGCAGTTTATTGGGGGAGGGGTATCATGGCTACACCTTC
CDR3: CASSLLGEGYHGYTF